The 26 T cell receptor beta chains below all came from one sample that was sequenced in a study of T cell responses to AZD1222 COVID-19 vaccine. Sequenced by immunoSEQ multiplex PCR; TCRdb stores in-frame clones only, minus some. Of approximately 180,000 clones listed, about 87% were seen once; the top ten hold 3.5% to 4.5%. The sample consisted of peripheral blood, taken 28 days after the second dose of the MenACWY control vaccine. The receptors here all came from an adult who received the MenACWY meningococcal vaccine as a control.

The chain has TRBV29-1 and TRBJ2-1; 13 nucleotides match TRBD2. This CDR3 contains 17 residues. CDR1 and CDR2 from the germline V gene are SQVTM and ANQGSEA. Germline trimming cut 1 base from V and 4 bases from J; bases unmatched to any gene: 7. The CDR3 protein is CSVEAGGLAGSYNEQFF. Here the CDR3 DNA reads TGCAGCGTTGAAGCTGGGGGACTAGCGGGATCATACAATGAGCAGTTCTTC.

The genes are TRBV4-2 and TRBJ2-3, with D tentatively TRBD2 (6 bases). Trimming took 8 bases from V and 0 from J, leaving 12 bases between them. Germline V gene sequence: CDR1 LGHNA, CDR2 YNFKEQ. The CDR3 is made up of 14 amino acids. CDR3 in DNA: TGTGCCAGCCGGCTAGCGATTAGCACAGATACGCAGTATTTT. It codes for CASRLAISTDTQYF.

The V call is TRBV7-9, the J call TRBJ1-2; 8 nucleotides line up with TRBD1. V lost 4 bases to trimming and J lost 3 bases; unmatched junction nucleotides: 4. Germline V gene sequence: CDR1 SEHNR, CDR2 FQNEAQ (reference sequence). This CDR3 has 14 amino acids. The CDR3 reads CASSSHRGDYGYTF. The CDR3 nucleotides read TGTGCCAGCAGCTCCCACAGGGGGGACTATGGCTACACCTTC.

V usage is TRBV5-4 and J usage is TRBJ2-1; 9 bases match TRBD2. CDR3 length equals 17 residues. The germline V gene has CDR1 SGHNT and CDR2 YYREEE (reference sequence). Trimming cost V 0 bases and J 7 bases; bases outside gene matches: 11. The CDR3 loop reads CASSLGSGGTVLNEQFF. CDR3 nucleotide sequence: TGTGCCAGCAGCTTGGGTAGCGGGGGAACGGTGCTGAATGAGCAGTTCTTC.

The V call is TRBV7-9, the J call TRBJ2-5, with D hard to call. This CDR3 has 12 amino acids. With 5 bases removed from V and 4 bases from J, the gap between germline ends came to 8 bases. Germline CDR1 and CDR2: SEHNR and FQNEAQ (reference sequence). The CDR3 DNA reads TGTGCCAGCAGCCCAACCTCAGAGACCCAGTACTTC. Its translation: CASSPTSETQYF.

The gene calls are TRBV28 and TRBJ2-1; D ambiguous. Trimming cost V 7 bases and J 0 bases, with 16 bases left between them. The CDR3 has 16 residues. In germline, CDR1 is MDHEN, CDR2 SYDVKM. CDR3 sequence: CASTSVLGSSYNEQFF. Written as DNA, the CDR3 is TGTGCCAGCACCTCGGTATTGGGCAGCTCCTACAATGAGCAGTTCTTC.

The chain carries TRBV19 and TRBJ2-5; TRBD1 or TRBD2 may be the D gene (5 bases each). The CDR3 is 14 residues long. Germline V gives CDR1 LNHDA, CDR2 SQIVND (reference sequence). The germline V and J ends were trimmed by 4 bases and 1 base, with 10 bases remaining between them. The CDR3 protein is CASSTLGTQETQYF. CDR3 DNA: TGTGCCAGTAGTACCCTCGGGACCCAAGAGACCCAGTACTTC.

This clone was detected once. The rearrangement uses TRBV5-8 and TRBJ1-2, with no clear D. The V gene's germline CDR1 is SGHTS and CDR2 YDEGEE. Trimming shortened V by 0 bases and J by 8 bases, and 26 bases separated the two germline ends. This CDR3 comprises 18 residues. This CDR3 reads CASSLGSAGTYPGRGYTF. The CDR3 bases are TGTGCCAGCAGCTTGGGATCCGCAGGCACTTACCCCGGGAGGGGCTACACCTTC.

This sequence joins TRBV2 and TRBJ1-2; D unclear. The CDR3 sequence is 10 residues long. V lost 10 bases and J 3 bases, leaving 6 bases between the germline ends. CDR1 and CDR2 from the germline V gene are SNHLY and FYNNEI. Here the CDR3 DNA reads TGTGCCAAGATGGACTATGGCTACACCTTC. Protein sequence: CAKMDYGYTF.

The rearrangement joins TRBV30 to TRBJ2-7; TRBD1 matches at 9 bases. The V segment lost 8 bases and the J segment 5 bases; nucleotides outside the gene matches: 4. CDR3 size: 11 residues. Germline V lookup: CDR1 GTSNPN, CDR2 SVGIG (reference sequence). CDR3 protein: CAGTGSHEQYF. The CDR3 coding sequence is TGTGCCGGGACAGGGTCCCACGAGCAGTACTTC. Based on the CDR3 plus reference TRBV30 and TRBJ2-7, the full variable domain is SQTIHQWPATLVQPVGSPLSLECTVEGTSNPNLYWYRQAAGRGLQLLFYSVGIGQISSEVPQNLSASRPQDRQFILSSKKLLLSDSGFYLCAGTGSHEQYFGPGTRLTVT.

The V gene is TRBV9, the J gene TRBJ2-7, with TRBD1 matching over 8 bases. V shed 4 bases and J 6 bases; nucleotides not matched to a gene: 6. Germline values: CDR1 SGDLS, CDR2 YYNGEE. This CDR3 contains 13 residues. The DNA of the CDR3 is TGTGCCAGCAGCCTACGGACAGGGTCCGAGCAGTACTTC. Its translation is CASSLRTGSEQYF.

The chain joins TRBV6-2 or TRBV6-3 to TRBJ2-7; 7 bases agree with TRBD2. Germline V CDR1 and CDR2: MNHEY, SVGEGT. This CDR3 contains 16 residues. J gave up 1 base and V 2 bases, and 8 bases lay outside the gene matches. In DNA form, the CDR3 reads TGTGCCAGCAGTTACCCAGGGAGGGGTGGTTCCTACGAGCAGTACTTC. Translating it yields CASSYPGRGGSYEQYF.

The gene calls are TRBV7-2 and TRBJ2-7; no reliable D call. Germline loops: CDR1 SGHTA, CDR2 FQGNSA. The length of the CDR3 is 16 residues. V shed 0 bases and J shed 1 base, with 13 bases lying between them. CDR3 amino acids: CASSLALAARSYEQYF. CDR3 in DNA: TGTGCCAGCAGCTTAGCGCTCGCGGCCCGGTCCTACGAGCAGTACTTC.

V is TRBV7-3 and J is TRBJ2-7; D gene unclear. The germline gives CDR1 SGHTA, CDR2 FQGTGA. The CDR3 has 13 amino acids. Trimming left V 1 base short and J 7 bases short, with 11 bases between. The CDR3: CASSLSGPAEQYF. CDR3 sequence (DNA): TGTGCCAGCAGCTTAAGTGGTCCGGCGGAGCAGTACTTC.

The CDR3 is CASGAGEIREQYF. CDR3 DNA sequence: TGTGCCAGCGGGGCCGGGGAGATAAGGGAGCAGTACTTC. V gene TRBV28 combines with J gene TRBJ2-7, with D possibly being TRBD1 or TRBD2 (5 bases each). Germline V gene data show CDR1 as MDHEN and CDR2 as SYDVKM. V was clipped by 8 bases and J by 7 bases, with 18 bases between them. This CDR3 comprises 13 residues.

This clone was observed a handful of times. DNA of the CDR3: TGTGCCAGCAGACAAACAGGGTACCCTGAAGCTTTCTTT. This gives the protein CASRQTGYPEAFF. This sequence joins TRBV12-3 or TRBV12-4 and TRBJ1-1; possible D gene TRBD1, 6 bases. The V end was cut by 6 bases, the J end by 6 bases, with 14 bases between. The CDR3 contains 13 residues.

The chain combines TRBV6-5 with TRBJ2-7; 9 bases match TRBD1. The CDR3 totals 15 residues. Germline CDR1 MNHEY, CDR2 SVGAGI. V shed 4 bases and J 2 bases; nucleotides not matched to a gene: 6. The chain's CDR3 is CASSSSGQGPYEQYF. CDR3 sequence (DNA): TGTGCCAGCAGTTCCTCGGGACAGGGACCCTACGAGCAGTACTTC.

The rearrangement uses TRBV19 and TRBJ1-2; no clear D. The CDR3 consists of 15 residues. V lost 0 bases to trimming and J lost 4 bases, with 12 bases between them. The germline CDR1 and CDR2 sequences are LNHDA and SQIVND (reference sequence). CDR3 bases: TGTGCCAGTAGTATAGATCTCTACATTGCCTATGGCTACACCTTC. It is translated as CASSIDLYIAYGYTF.

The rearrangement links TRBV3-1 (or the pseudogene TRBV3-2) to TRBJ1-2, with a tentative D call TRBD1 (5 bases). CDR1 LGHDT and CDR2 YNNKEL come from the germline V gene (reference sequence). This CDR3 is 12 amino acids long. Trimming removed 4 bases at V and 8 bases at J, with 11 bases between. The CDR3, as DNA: TGTGCCAGCAGCCGAAGGGACGGGGGCTACACCTTC. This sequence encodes CASSRRDGGYTF.

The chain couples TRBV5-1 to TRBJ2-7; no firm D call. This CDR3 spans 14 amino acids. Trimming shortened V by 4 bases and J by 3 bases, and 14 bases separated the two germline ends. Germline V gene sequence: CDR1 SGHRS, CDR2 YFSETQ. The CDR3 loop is CASSSAGSYYEQYF. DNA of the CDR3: TGCGCCAGCAGCAGCGCCGGGTCCTACTACGAGCAGTACTTC.

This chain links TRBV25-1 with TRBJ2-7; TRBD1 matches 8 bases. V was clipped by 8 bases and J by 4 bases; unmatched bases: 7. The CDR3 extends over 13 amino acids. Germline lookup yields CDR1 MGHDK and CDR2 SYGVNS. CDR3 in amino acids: CASQRQGLYEQYF. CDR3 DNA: TGTGCCAGCCAACGACAGGGGCTTTACGAGCAGTACTTC.

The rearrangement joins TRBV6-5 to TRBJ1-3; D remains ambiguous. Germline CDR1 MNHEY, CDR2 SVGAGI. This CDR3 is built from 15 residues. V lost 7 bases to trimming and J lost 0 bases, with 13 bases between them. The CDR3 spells CASTAVTLSGNTIYF. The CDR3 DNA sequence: TGTGCCAGCACGGCGGTAACACTCTCTGGAAACACCATATATTTT.

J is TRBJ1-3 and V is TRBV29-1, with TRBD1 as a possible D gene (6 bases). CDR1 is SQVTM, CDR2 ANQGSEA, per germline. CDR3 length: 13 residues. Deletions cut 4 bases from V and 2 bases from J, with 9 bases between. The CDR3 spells CSVGQDAGNTIYF. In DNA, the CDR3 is TGCAGCGTTGGACAGGACGCTGGAAACACCATATATTTT.

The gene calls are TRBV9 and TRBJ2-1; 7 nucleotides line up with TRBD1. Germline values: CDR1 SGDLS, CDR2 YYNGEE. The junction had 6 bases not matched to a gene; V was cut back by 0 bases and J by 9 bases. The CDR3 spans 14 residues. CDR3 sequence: CASSVEGALGEQFF. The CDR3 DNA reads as TGTGCCAGCAGCGTAGAGGGGGCGCTGGGTGAGCAGTTCTTC.

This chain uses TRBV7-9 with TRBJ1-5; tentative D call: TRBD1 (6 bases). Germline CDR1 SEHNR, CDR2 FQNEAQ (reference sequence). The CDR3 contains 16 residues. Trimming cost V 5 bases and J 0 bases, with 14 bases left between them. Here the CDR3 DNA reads TGTGCCAGCAGCATAGGGACACCTTATAGCAATCAGCCCCAGCATTTT. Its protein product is CASSIGTPYSNQPQHF.

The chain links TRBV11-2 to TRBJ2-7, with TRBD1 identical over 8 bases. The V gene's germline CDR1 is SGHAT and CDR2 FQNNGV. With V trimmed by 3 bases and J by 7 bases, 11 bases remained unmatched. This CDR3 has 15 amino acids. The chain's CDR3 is CASSFTDRDPLEQYF. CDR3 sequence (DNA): TGTGCCAGCAGCTTCACGGACAGGGACCCTTTAGAGCAGTACTTC.